Following are 20 T cell receptor beta chains from one sample sequenced in a study of T cell clonality in common variable immunodeficiency. Study-level findings and limits: Fewer deletions and N-nucleotide insertions were reportedly seen in common variable immunodeficiency TCR beta sequences.

Their target antigens are unknown. Assay: immunoSEQ multiplex PCR; the TCRdb copy retains only in-frame clones and omits some. The sample shows some 25,000 clones, no singletons; the ten largest hold approximately 3.8%. The sequencing input was peripheral blood mononuclear cells. The source of these receptors is a human donor with common variable immunodeficiency.

This clone was seen more than once but under ten times. From the germline J gene comes the end of the CDR3, since the read stops 3 residues before it. The J gene is TRBJ2-3, the V gene TRBV30; 8 bases line up with TRBD2. Losses at the gene ends were 1 base for V and 8 bases for J; bases not matched to a gene: 8. Germline CDR1 is GTSNPN and CDR2 is SVGIG (reference sequence). CDR3 length equals 14 residues. CDR3 loop: CAWSGPSGGGTQYF. The DNA read from the CDR3 is TGTGCCTGGAGTGGCCCTTCCGGGGGGGGTACG.

This clone was observed at least ten times. The CDR3 extends 3 residues past the end of the read, so its final part is completed from the germline J gene. The chain joins TRBV7-3 to TRBJ2-1, with a tentative D call TRBD1 (5 bases). Trimming took off 0 bases at V and 6 bases at J, with 12 bases between the two ends. The germline V gene encodes CDR1 SGHTA and CDR2 FQGTGA. This CDR3 is 15 amino acids long. CDR3 sequence reads: CASSLTGATTNEQFF. CDR3 bases read: TGTGCCAGCAGCTTAACTGGGGCAACAACCAATGAG.

This clone was counted between two and nine times. The CDR3 extends 3 residues past the end of the read, so its final part is completed from the germline J gene. Other nucleotide sequences from this sample produce the same CDR3. The chain is built from TRBV19 and TRBJ2-7, with a weak D call TRBD1 (6 bases). V was shortened by 6 bases and J by 4 bases, with 16 bases between the two germline ends. Germline V gives CDR1 LNHDA, CDR2 SQIVND (reference sequence). CDR3 size: 14 residues. The sequenced CDR3 bases are TGTGCCAGTAGCCGAGACAGGTCGACGTACGAG. It translates to CASSRDRSTYE. The whole CDR3 protein is CASSRDRSTYEQYF.

This clone came up many times. The observed sequence ends 3 residues before the CDR3 terminus, with the missing tail filled in from the germline J gene. The gene calls are TRBV5-4 and TRBJ2-5; 12 bases are shared with TRBD2. Germline V lookup: CDR1 SGHNT, CDR2 YYREEE (reference sequence). V gave up 4 bases and J gave up 4 bases; unmatched junction bases: 5. The CDR3 totals 15 residues. The sequenced CDR3 bases are TGTGCCAGCAGCAAACTAGCGGGAGGCCGAGAGACC. This encodes CASSKLAGGRET. The entire CDR3 reads CASSKLAGGRETQYF.

Details on this clone: The read ends 3 residues before the CDR3 terminus; that terminus is restored from the germline J gene. The chain carries TRBV5-1 and TRBJ2-7; perhaps TRBD1 as D (5 bases). This CDR3 has 13 amino acids. Germline V CDR1 and CDR2: SGHRS, YFSETQ. Trimming pared 1 base from V and 4 bases from J, leaving 9 bases between. Partial CDR3 DNA: TGCGCCAGCAGCTTGTCCCAGGGATACGAG. As protein: CASSLSQGYE. From start to end, the CDR3 is CASSLSQGYEQYF.

Comments on this clone: The CDR3 end is not reached by the read, which stops 3 residues before it; the germline J gene fills it in. This chain connects TRBV7-9 to TRBJ2-3, with D perhaps TRBD1 or TRBD2 (5 bases each). This CDR3 contains 14 residues. V gave up 1 base and J gave up 2 bases, with 7 bases separating them. CDR1 is SEHNR and CDR2 is FQNEAQ in the germline V gene (reference sequence). The CDR3 DNA, read in part, is TGTGCCAGCAGCTTAGGAGGGGCCACAGATACG. This sequence encodes CASSLGGATDT. The entire CDR3 protein reads CASSLGGATDTQYF.

Concerning this clone: One end of the junction fails to match germline, which may point to a read error. The read falls 3 residues short of the CDR3 end, and the missing part is taken from the germline J gene. The chain is built from TRBV7-9 and TRBJ1-1; D is undetermined. This CDR3 is built from 13 residues. Germline CDR1 is SEHNR and CDR2 is FQNEAQ (reference sequence). The CDR3 sequence: CSSSEGGATEAFF. The part of the CDR3 DNA that was read is TGTTCCAGCAGCGAAGGTGGAGCGACTGAA.

Concerning this clone itself: Coverage ceases 3 residues before the CDR3 finishes, and the germline J gene fills in the end. The genes are TRBV30 and TRBJ1-2, with 8 bases that match TRBD1. This CDR3 is built from 18 residues. Losses at the gene ends were 8 bases for V and 2 bases for J; bases not matched to a gene: 22. CDR1 GTSNPN and CDR2 SVGIG come from the germline V gene (reference sequence). The sequenced CDR3 bases are TGTGCCAGCCGGAGGCAGGGGGCGTGGACACCGCAGAACTATGGC. This sequence encodes CASRRQGAWTPQNYG. The entire CDR3 sequence reads CASRRQGAWTPQNYGYTF.

This clone was detected ten times or more. Read data end 3 residues before the CDR3 end; the end is taken from the germline J gene. The gene calls are TRBV5-1 and TRBJ2-1, with 10 bases matching TRBD1. CDR1 and CDR2 from the germline V gene are SGHRS and YFSETQ. The length of the CDR3 is 15 residues. Germline trimming cut 5 bases from V and 2 bases from J; bases unmatched to any gene: 4. The CDR3 sequence is CASSTGTGAYNEQFF. The covered CDR3 bases are TGCGCCAGCAGTACCGGGACAGGGGCCTACAATGAG.

Concerning this clone itself: The read falls 3 residues short of the CDR3 end, and the missing part is taken from the germline J gene. The J gene is TRBJ2-7, the V gene TRBV30; tentatively, D is TRBD1 (6 bases). Trimming pared 0 bases from V and 0 bases from J, leaving 12 bases between. This CDR3 region has 15 residues. Per germline, CDR1 GTSNPN and CDR2 SVGIG (reference sequence). The CDR3 loop reads CAWSVGTLSSYEQYF. CDR3 DNA (partial): TGTGCCTGGAGTGTAGGGACACTAAGCTCCTACGAG.

As to this clone: The read ends 3 residues before the CDR3 terminus; that terminus is restored from the germline J gene. The V gene is TRBV19, the J gene TRBJ2-5, with 7 bases lining up with TRBD1. The V segment lost 3 bases and the J segment 1 base; nucleotides outside the gene matches: 5. Germline loops: CDR1 LNHDA, CDR2 SQIVND (reference sequence). This CDR3 contains 15 residues. The CDR3 sequence: CASSIMTGIQETQYF. CDR3 bases read: TGTGCCAGTAGTATTATGACAGGGATCCAAGAGACC.

This clone came up a few times. The read halts 3 residues ahead of the CDR3 end, with the missing end drawn from the germline J gene. J is TRBJ2-7 and V is TRBV5-1, with 7 bases identical to TRBD2. V lost 1 base, J lost 6 bases, and 7 bases stayed unmatched. In germline, CDR1 is SGHRS, CDR2 YFSETQ. This CDR3 comprises 14 residues. The CDR3 bases that were read are TGCGCCAGCAGCTTGCAGGCGGGGGTGGGCGAG. Translation: CASSLQAGVGE. The whole CDR3 protein reads CASSLQAGVGEQYF.

This clone came up many times. The read gets to within 3 residues of the CDR3 end, and the germline J gene fills in the rest. This chain joins TRBV13 and TRBJ2-7, with 8 nucleotides matching TRBD1. CDR1 PRHDT and CDR2 FYEKMQ come from the germline V gene (reference sequence). The CDR3 sequence is 14 residues long. Germline trimming cut 5 bases from V and 2 bases from J; bases unmatched to any gene: 5. The CDR3 loop reads CASSKGQDAYEQYF. CDR3 DNA (partial): TGTGCCAGCAGCAAGGGACAGGACGCCTACGAG.

This clone was picked up many times. The sequenced fragment ends 3 residues before the CDR3 boundary, so the rest is inferred from the germline J gene. The V and J genes are TRBV29-1 and TRBJ1-1, with D possibly matching TRBD1 (5 bases). The CDR3 spans 13 residues. Germline V gene sequence: CDR1 SQVTM, CDR2 ANQGSEA. Deletions cut 5 bases from V and 1 base from J, with 11 bases between. The sequenced part of the CDR3 DNA is TGCAGCGTTCATTGGACACCGAACACTGAA. It encodes CSVHWTPNTE. From start to end, the CDR3 is CSVHWTPNTEAFF. The complete variable domain, with remaining parts taken from reference TRBV29-1 and TRBJ1-1, reads SAVISQKPSRDICQRGTSLTIQCQVDSQVTMMFWYRQQPGQSLTLIATANQGSEATYESGFVIDKFPISRPNLTFSTLTVSNMSPEDSSIYLCSVHWTPNTEAFFGQGTRLTVV.

This clone came up many times. The CDR3 extends 3 residues past the end of the read, so its final part is completed from the germline J gene. The rearrangement uses TRBV5-4 and TRBJ1-4; D unclear. Germline CDR1 is SGHNT and CDR2 is YYREEE (reference sequence). The CDR3 contains 15 residues. V shed 4 bases and J shed 3 bases, with 13 bases lying between them. CDR3 protein: CASSLLGAPNEKLFF. CDR3 DNA, as far as it was read: TGTGCCAGCAGCCTCCTAGGAGCCCCTAATGAAAAA.

This clone was detected many times. The sequence runs out 3 residues before the end of the CDR3; the remainder is reconstructed from the germline J gene. V gene TRBV7-8 combines with J gene TRBJ2-1, with 9 bases matching TRBD2. The CDR3 runs 17 residues. Germline CDR1 and CDR2: SGHVS and FQNEAQ. V lost 1 base to trimming and J lost 5 bases; unmatched junction nucleotides: 9. The CDR3 DNA, read in part, is TGTGCCAGCAGCTTAGAGGGAGGGGGACTAGCTCACAATGAG. It encodes CASSLEGGGLAHNE. The CDR3 as a whole reads CASSLEGGGLAHNEQFF.

This clone was recorded at least ten times. The CDR3 DNA, read in part, is TGTGCCAGCAGCGTTCCCGGGACAGGTGACGAGACC. Translation gives CASSVPGTGDET. In full, the CDR3 is CASSVPGTGDETQYF. The V gene is TRBV5-4, the J gene TRBJ2-5; 8 bases are a match to TRBD1. The read finishes 3 residues shy of the CDR3 end, and the germline J gene is used to complete it. Trimming took 4 bases from V and 5 from J; bases not matched to a gene: 10. The CDR3 length is 15 residues. Per the germline V gene, CDR1 is SGHNT and CDR2 is YYREEE (reference sequence).

Of note for this clone: The sequence runs out 3 residues before the end of the CDR3; the remainder is reconstructed from the germline J gene. V and J are TRBV19 and TRBJ2-3, with 11 bases fitting TRBD1. This CDR3 spans 14 amino acids. Germline V gene lookup returns CDR1 LNHDA and CDR2 SQIVND (reference sequence). The junction had 7 bases not matched to a gene; V was cut back by 9 bases and J by 5 bases. The CDR3 sequence is CASAGQGALDTQYF. The part of the CDR3 DNA that was read is TGTGCCAGCGCCGGACAGGGGGCGTTAGATACG. Supplemented by reference TRBV19 and TRBJ2-3, the full variable domain reads DGGITQSPKYLFRKEGQNVTLSCEQNLNHDAMYWYRQDPGQGLRLIYYSQIVNDFQKGDIAEGYSVSREKKESFPLTVTSAQKNPTAFYLCASAGQGALDTQYFGPGTRLTVL.

This clone turned up a few times. The read finishes 3 residues shy of the CDR3 end, and the germline J gene is used to complete it. V and J are TRBV7-7 and TRBJ2-3, with 11 bases lining up with TRBD2. Germline CDR1 and CDR2: SSHAT and FNYEAQ (reference sequence). Unmatched junction bases numbered 3, after V lost 2 bases and J lost 2 bases. The length of the CDR3 is 16 residues. The CDR3 loop reads CASSLLAGGNTDTQYF. CDR3 DNA (partial): TGTGCCAGCAGCTTACTAGCGGGAGGTAACACAGATACG. The full variable domain, rest sourced from reference TRBV7-7 and TRBJ2-3, is GAGVSQSPRYKVTKRGQDVTLRCDPISSHATLYWYQQALGQGPEFLTYFNYEAQPDKSGLPSDRFSAERPEGSISTLTIQRTEQRDSAMYRCASSLLAGGNTDTQYFGPGTRLTVL.

About this clone itself: The read finishes 3 residues shy of the CDR3 end, and the germline J gene is used to complete it. The chain is built from TRBV6-1 and TRBJ1-1; no clear D gene. There are 16 residues in the CDR3. Trimming stripped 4 bases from V and 0 bases from J, with 15 bases between. The germline CDR1 and CDR2 sequences are MNHNS and SASEGT. The CDR3 reads CASSARPGPMNTEAFF. The CDR3 DNA, read in part, is TGTGCCAGCAGTGCTCGCCCAGGCCCCATGAACACTGAA.